The present T cell receptor (beta chain) was sequenced within a study of CXCR3-negative and CXCR3-positive naive CD8 T cells. Germline CDR1 and CDR2: SEHNR and FQNEAQ (reference sequence). There are 15 residues in the CDR3. With respect to this clonotype: As yet, its antigen is unknown.

The TRB cDNA libraries were prepared by 5' RACE with UMI labels. TCRdb reprocessed the 5' RACE reads and reports one entry per CDR3 protein, with no DNA. The sample table includes some 67,000 distinct CDR3 sequences. Study findings and constraints: Naive cells that were CXCR3-negative or CXCR3-positive used TRBV-TRBJ genes alike, while memory cells diverged. Hydrophobicity was higher for TRB CDR3s found in CXCR3-positive naive cells than in CXCR3-negative naive cells. Surface CD5 matched across naive subsets, and TRB CDR3 properties served to infer TCR strength. Memory CD8+ cells had much lower diversity, and both naive subsets had comparably high diversity.

The sample taken for sequencing was naive CXCR3- CD8+ T cells from blood. Subset here: CD45RO-CCR7+CD27+CD95- naive CD8+ T cells lacking CXCR3 (TNR3-). The chain carries TRBV7-9 and TRBJ2-7; with no DNA, the TCRdb D assignment of TRBD2 cannot be verified. The TCR was taken from a human donor in good health. Some clones in this sample may be carry-over from other donors' samples. The chain's CDR3 is CASSRQATSVYEQYF.